Sequencing of this TCR beta chain was carried out in a study of blood T cell repertoires in COVID-19. As handled by the study authors: From reference gene primer amplification, estimates of nucleated cell counts were derived. Sequenced by immunoSEQ multiplex PCR; TCRdb stores in-frame clones only, minus some. That table supplies the V and J calls and clone size; D and trimming were determined from the DNA. The sample lists approximately 220,000 clones; just under 90% were seen once. This clone occurred a few times. The V gene's germline CDR1 is SGHRS and CDR2 YFSETQ. The CDR3 is made up of 17 amino acids. The V segment lost 4 bases and the J segment 3 bases; nucleotides outside the gene matches: 10.

This rearrangement joins TRBV5-1 to TRBJ2-2; 9 bases are a match to TRBD2. Specimen: peripheral blood. This TCR derives from a man aged 55 to 70 who had recovered from COVID-19. This chain's CDR3 is CASSGTLAGAYTGELFF. CDR3 in DNA: TGCGCCAGCAGCGGAACCTTAGCGGGAGCTTACACCGGGGAGCTGTTTTTT.